What follows is one TCR beta chain and its context. This sample is part of a study of blood T cell repertoires in COVID-19. Overall study context: COVID-19 samples from acute and convalescent phases originated in the United States, Italy and Spain. T cells, B-cell-depleted T cells, or PBMCs provided the cDNA or gDNA that served as material.

Original handling: Estimation of nucleated cell counts relied on the amplification of reference gene primers. The table came from immunoSEQ multiplex PCR; TCRdb's copy has only in-frame clones and leaves some out. That table supplies the V and J calls and clone size; D and trimming were determined from the DNA. The data hold tens of thousands of clones, with around 70% observed a single time. The clonotype originates from a man aged 70-80 years with COVID-19, enrolled during active disease. The sequenced sample consisted of peripheral blood.

CDR3 amino acids: CASIGFGMNTEAFF. CDR3 DNA: TGTGCCAGCATCGGGTTCGGGATGAACACTGAAGCTTTCTTT. The chain links TRBV27 to TRBJ1-1; no reliable D call. V was clipped by 7 bases and J by 0 bases, with 12 bases between them. This CDR3 is 14 amino acids long. Germline CDR1 reads MNHEY; CDR2 reads SMNVEV (reference sequence).